This passage covers 2 T cell receptor beta chains from one sample sequenced in a study of post-analysis software for immune sequencing data. Broader study findings: Comparison of patients with controls showed a handful of TRBV segments more frequent in patients, TRBV5-6, TRBV5-1 and TRBV20-1 among them.

Each TCR beta cDNA library carried unique molecular identifiers. TCRdb fed the PCR reads into MiXCR, producing one record per CDR3 protein. This sample yields approximately 180,000 distinct CDR3 sequences, of which approximately 30% are seen a single time; approximately 1.4% belongs to the top ten. For these TCRs, the target antigens are not known. Sample: blood. These receptors originate from a girl between 10 and 17 years old with multiple sclerosis.

This clonotype was observed at least ten times. V gene TRBV11-2 combines with J gene TRBJ2-3; the match to TRBD1 covers 9 bases. Looked up from germline, CDR1 is SGHAT and CDR2 is FQNNGV. This CDR3 comprises 16 residues. J was trimmed by 0 bases and V by 3 bases; bases with no gene match: 4. This CDR3 is CASSFHGQGSTDTQYF. The CDR3 DNA is TGTGCCAGCAGCTTTCACGGACAGGGGAGCACAGATACGCAGTATTTT.

In this sample, this clonotype turned up many times. The chain links TRBV3-1 to TRBJ2-7; perhaps TRBD1 as D (5 bases). Trimming left V 0 bases short and J 2 bases short, with 8 bases between. The germline V gene has CDR1 LGHDT and CDR2 YNNKEL (reference sequence). The CDR3 length is 14 residues. CDR3 bases: TGTGCCAGCAGCCAAGAGACAGTCGCCTACGAGCAGTACTTC. Protein product: CASSQETVAYEQYF.